Sequencing of this TCR beta chain was carried out in a study of blood T cell repertoires in COVID-19. Study at large: The United States, Italy and Spain were the sources of the acute and convalescent COVID-19 samples. From T cells, B-cell-depleted T cells, or PBMCs came the material, which was cDNA or gDNA.

The germline V gene has CDR1 MNHNS and CDR2 SASEGT. J gave up 2 bases and V 2 bases, and 6 bases lay outside the gene matches. The CDR3 runs 15 residues. Original data processing: Amplification from reference gene primers served as the basis for estimated nucleated cell counts. Libraries were prepared by immunoSEQ multiplex PCR; TCRdb keeps only in-frame clonotypes and omits some of them. The V and J calls and the clone size are those of that table, but D and trimming were determined from the DNA. The sample has about 100,000 clones, roughly 92% seen once. V usage is TRBV6-1 and J usage is TRBJ2-7, with 7 bases matching TRBD1. What was sequenced was peripheral blood. The receptor was derived from a man between 65 and 79 years old with acute or convalescent COVID-19. CDR3 DNA: TGTGCCAGCAGTGAAAGATGGGACAGAACCTACGAGCAGTACTTC. This encodes CASSERWDRTYEQYF.